These 9 T cell receptor beta chains originate from one sample sequenced in a study of OX40 agonist ivuxolimab in advanced cancers. Sequencing was performed with immunoSEQ multiplex PCR; in TCRdb, only in-frame clones are kept and a portion is missing. Among roughly 49,000 clones listed, under 90% were seen once. The sample was CD4+ or CD8+ T cells sorted from blood, taken in a trial of the OX40 agonist ivuxolimab. All receptors come from an adult with an advanced solid tumor such as melanoma, head and neck, liver or kidney cancer.

The genes are TRBV7-2 and TRBJ2-7; 10 positions agree with TRBD1. Germline assignment: CDR1 SGHTA and CDR2 FQGNSA. This CDR3 has 15 residues. The V segment lost 4 bases and the J segment 3 bases; nucleotides outside the gene matches: 6. The CDR3 region is CASSSAGTGDYEQYF. The CDR3 DNA sequence: TGTGCCAGCAGCTCCGCCGGGACAGGGGACTACGAGCAGTACTTC. Using reference TRBV7-2 and TRBJ2-7 for the parts outside the CDR3, the full variable domain is GAGVSQSPSNKVTEKGKDVELRCDPISGHTALYWYRQSLGQGLEFLIYFQGNSAPDKSGLPSDRFSAERTGGSVSTLTIQRTQQEDSAVYLCASSSAGTGDYEQYFGPGTRLTVT.

This clone occurred once. The chain uses TRBV11-2 and TRBJ2-5, with D uncertain. Germline CDR1 and CDR2: SGHAT and FQNNGV. The V gene lost 1 base and the J gene lost 3 bases, with 12 bases spanning the gap. The CDR3 totals 15 residues. The CDR3 loop is CASSLVSTMKETQYF. As DNA, the CDR3 is TGTGCCAGCAGCTTAGTCTCAACCATGAAAGAGACCCAGTACTTC.

The V gene is TRBV9, the J gene TRBJ2-1, with D perhaps matching TRBD2 (6 bases). This CDR3 is built from 16 residues. V lost 0 bases, J lost 5 bases, and 15 bases lay in between. Germline lookup yields CDR1 SGDLS and CDR2 YYNGEE. DNA of the CDR3: TGTGCCAGCAGCGTAGCTGGAGGGAACATAAACAATGAGCAGTTCTTC. This encodes CASSVAGGNINNEQFF.

This chain uses TRBV28 with TRBJ1-5; the D gene is possibly TRBD1 (5 bases). The CDR3 totals 15 residues. CDR1 MDHEN and CDR2 SYDVKM come from the germline V gene. V shed 5 bases and J shed 0 bases, with 11 bases lying between them. Here the CDR3 reads CASSRQFYSNQPQHF. Here the CDR3 DNA reads TGTGCCAGCAGTCGACAGTTTTATAGCAATCAGCCCCAGCATTTT.

This clone was counted a few times. The genes are TRBV11-2 and TRBJ1-2; D unclear. CDR1 and CDR2 (germline): SGHAT, FQNNGV. This CDR3 region has 13 residues. V lost 1 base, J lost 7 bases, and 10 bases lay in between. CDR3 protein: CASSLAGTTGYTF. Written as DNA, the CDR3 is TGTGCCAGCAGCTTAGCGGGCACGACTGGCTACACCTTC.

The chain employs TRBV28 and TRBJ2-7, with TRBD2 as a possible D gene (5 bases). The CDR3 covers 14 residues. The V end lost 5 bases, the J end lost 6 bases, and 17 bases lay between the germline ends. Germline V CDR1 and CDR2: MDHEN, SYDVKM. CDR3: CASSLPSGSGEQYF. The CDR3 nucleotides are TGTGCCAGCAGTCTCCCAAGCGGTTCGGGCGAGCAGTACTTC.

The chain combines TRBV28 with TRBJ2-2; weak D call: TRBD2 (7 bases). This CDR3 is built from 14 residues. The germline gives CDR1 MDHEN, CDR2 SYDVKM. Trimming took off 8 bases at V and 6 bases at J, with 16 bases between the two ends. CDR3: CASRRGGSAGELFF. The CDR3 DNA reads as TGTGCCAGCCGCAGGGGAGGGAGCGCCGGGGAGCTGTTTTTT.

V and J are TRBV5-1 and TRBJ2-3; 14 bases match TRBD2. V was pared by 0 bases and J by 0 bases, with 3 bases of the junction left unmatched. CDR3 size: 18 residues. Germline values: CDR1 SGHRS, CDR2 YFSETQ. The CDR3 DNA sequence: TGCGCCAGCAGCTTGGGACTAGCGGGAGGGATTAGCACAGATACGCAGTATTTT. It yields the protein CASSLGLAGGISTDTQYF.

The J gene is TRBJ1-2, the V gene TRBV29-1; D gene uncertain. Germline lookup yields CDR1 SQVTM and CDR2 ANQGSEA. This CDR3 region has 14 residues. Trimming removed 0 bases from V and 4 bases from J, with 12 bases in between. CDR3 sequence: CSVEEDGKFYGYTF. In DNA, the CDR3 is TGCAGCGTTGAAGAGGACGGAAAGTTCTATGGCTACACCTTC.